This T cell receptor beta chain was sequenced for a study of OX40 agonist ivuxolimab in advanced cancers. Measured with immunoSEQ multiplex PCR; TCRdb has only the in-frame clones, and not every one. The table records tens of thousands of clones, approximately 89% of them present only once. V was pared by 0 bases and J by 0 bases, with 12 bases between. The CDR3 has 16 amino acids. CDR1 SGHRS and CDR2 YFSETQ come from the germline V gene. This sample comprised CD4+ or CD8+ T cells sorted from blood, obtained in a trial of the OX40 agonist ivuxolimab. The chain has TRBV5-1 and TRBJ1-1, with D perhaps matching TRBD1 (5 bases). This clonotype was sampled from an adult with an advanced solid tumor such as melanoma, head and neck, liver or kidney cancer. CDR3 DNA: TGCGCCAGCAGCTTGGACACAGGAGCCATGAACACTGAAGCTTTCTTT. Residues: CASSLDTGAMNTEAFF.